Below, 27 T cell receptor beta chains from the same sample are listed, as sequenced in a study of cytomegalovirus exposure and HLA in healthy donors. With 60 Vbeta and 13 Jbeta primers, the PCR was carried out. Method: immunoSEQ multiplex PCR; TCRdb's copy keeps in-frame clones and lacks some. The sample shows approximately 210,000 clones, approximately 86% of them seen only once. The sample comprised PBMCs. These receptors originate from a young woman in good health and CMV-seronegative.

This chain uses TRBV6-4 with TRBJ1-5; D gene unclear. V lost 5 bases to trimming and J lost 0 bases, with 8 bases between them. The length of the CDR3 is 14 residues. Germline-derived CDR1 and CDR2 are MRHNA and SNTAGT. CDR3: CASSPSYSNQPQHF. The CDR3 DNA reads as TGTGCCAGCAGTCCTTCGTATAGCAATCAGCCCCAGCATTTT.

This clone was seen a single time. The chain couples TRBV19 to TRBJ2-2; D is undetermined. From germline, CDR1 is LNHDA and CDR2 SQIVND (reference sequence). V lost 7 bases, J lost 2 bases, and 11 bases lay in between. This CDR3 contains 14 residues. The CDR3 sequence: CASTNGPNTGELFF. The CDR3 region has the DNA TGTGCCAGTACCAATGGGCCTAACACCGGGGAGCTGTTTTTT.

DNA for the CDR3: TGCGCCAGCAGCTTGGAGGCAGGGGCGGAGACCCAGTACTTC. This translates into CASSLEAGAETQYF. The chain recombines TRBV5-1 with TRBJ2-5; weak D call: TRBD1 (6 bases). The CDR3 has 14 residues. The V gene's germline CDR1 is SGHRS and CDR2 YFSETQ. V dropped 0 bases and J dropped 5 bases, with 11 bases sitting between them.

The J gene is TRBJ2-2, the V gene TRBV5-1; 7 bases are shared with TRBD1. This CDR3 is built from 13 residues. Losses at the gene ends were 2 bases for V and 9 bases for J; bases not matched to a gene: 4. The germline V gene has CDR1 SGHRS and CDR2 YFSETQ. CDR3 in amino acids: CASSFDRVRELFF. CDR3 sequence (DNA): TGCGCCAGCAGCTTTGACAGGGTCAGGGAGCTGTTTTTT.

The chain uses TRBV9 and TRBJ1-1, with D possibly matching TRBD1 (5 bases). Germline V gives CDR1 SGDLS, CDR2 YYNGEE. The CDR3 consists of 13 residues. Trimming cost V 7 bases and J 9 bases, with 19 bases left between them. CDR3 sequence: CASSGGIGRQAFF. For the CDR3, the DNA is TGTGCCAGCTCGGGGGGGATTGGTCGGCAAGCTTTCTTT.

The chain employs TRBV7-6 and TRBJ2-7; TRBD1 aligns across 9 bases. CDR1 and CDR2 from the germline V gene are SGHVS and FNYEAQ. Unmatched junction bases numbered 5, after V lost 5 bases and J lost 6 bases. The CDR3 extends over 13 amino acids. The CDR3 nucleotides read TGTGCCAGCAGCCTAGACAGGGGGGGCGAGCAGTACTTC. Protein: CASSLDRGGEQYF.

V gene TRBV28 combines with J gene TRBJ1-5, with D hard to call. This CDR3 region has 19 residues. Trimming removed 3 bases from V and 1 base from J, with 22 bases in between. Germline CDR1 is MDHEN and CDR2 is SYDVKM. In nucleotides, the CDR3 is TGTGCCAGCAGTTTGAATCCGCGGGATATGACGGGAAGCAATCAGCCCCAGCATTTT. This gives the protein CASSLNPRDMTGSNQPQHF.

This chain joins TRBV30 and TRBJ2-7; D not certain. Trimming cost V 2 bases and J 7 bases, with 12 bases left between them. The CDR3 has 12 residues. Per germline, CDR1 GTSNPN and CDR2 SVGIG (reference sequence). The CDR3 sequence is CAWSRVTGEQYF. The DNA of the CDR3 is TGTGCCTGGAGTAGAGTGACCGGGGAGCAGTACTTC.

The rearrangement joins TRBV7-2 to TRBJ2-3; TRBD2 matches 9 bases. The CDR3 loop spans 15 amino acids. J lost 4 bases, V lost 3 bases, and 5 bases had no gene match. CDR1 SGHTA and CDR2 FQGNSA come from the germline V gene. CDR3 residues: CASSLAGGGADTQYF. The CDR3 DNA reads as TGTGCCAGCAGCTTGGCGGGAGGGGGGGCAGATACGCAGTATTTT.

In its sample, this clone was seen once. Other DNA sequences in the same sample also yield this CDR3. The rearrangement links TRBV29-1 to TRBJ2-6, with 12 nucleotides matching TRBD1. The CDR3 totals 18 residues. CDR1 is SQVTM and CDR2 is ANQGSEA in the germline V gene. V lost 4 bases to trimming and J lost 2 bases; unmatched junction nucleotides: 9. The CDR3 spells CSVAWDRGRSAGANVLTF. In nucleotides, the CDR3 is TGCAGCGTTGCATGGGACAGGGGGCGATCGGCTGGGGCCAACGTCCTGACTTTC.

The rearrangement links TRBV19 to TRBJ2-1; the match to TRBD2 covers 13 bases. The CDR3 runs to 18 residues. CDR1 and CDR2 from the germline V gene are LNHDA and SQIVND (reference sequence). Trimming cost V 5 bases and J 8 bases; bases outside gene matches: 15. The CDR3 DNA follows: TGTGCCAGTAGTGCGTCCATCACTAGCGGGGGGGAGGAGGATGAGCAGTTCTTC. Its protein product is CASSASITSGGEEDEQFF. Complete variable domain (other parts from reference TRBV19 and TRBJ2-1): DGGITQSPKYLFRKEGQNVTLSCEQNLNHDAMYWYRQDPGQGLRLIYYSQIVNDFQKGDIAEGYSVSREKKESFPLTVTSAQKNPTAFYLCASSASITSGGEEDEQFFGPGTRLTVL.

The chain links TRBV10-3 to TRBJ2-7; D is unclear. The V gene lost 6 bases and the J gene lost 3 bases, with 12 bases spanning the gap. Germline V CDR1 and CDR2: ENHRY, SYGVKD. CDR3 length: 13 residues. The CDR3 nucleotides are TGTGCCATCAGCCCCGAGCGCCACTACGAGCAGTACTTC. Its translation is CAISPERHYEQYF.

This CDR3 is CASSLGGTSGTQETQYF. CDR3 DNA: TGCGCCAGCAGCTTGGGTGGGACTAGCGGGACCCAAGAGACCCAGTACTTC. This chain uses TRBV5-1 with TRBJ2-5, with TRBD2 identical over 13 bases. CDR1 is SGHRS, CDR2 YFSETQ, per germline. J was trimmed by 1 base and V by 0 bases; bases with no gene match: 3. The length of the CDR3 is 17 residues.

The rearrangement links TRBV4-2 to TRBJ1-2; D is undetermined. CDR1 and CDR2 (germline): LGHNA, YNFKEQ. V shed 0 bases and J shed 0 bases, with 5 bases lying between them. The CDR3 is 14 residues long. The CDR3 DNA reads as TGTGCCAGCAGCCAAGACCGTACTAACTATGGCTACACCTTC. Protein product: CASSQDRTNYGYTF.

The chain carries TRBV5-1 and TRBJ2-7, with 11 bases aligning to TRBD1. Trimming cost V 4 bases and J 6 bases; bases outside gene matches: 6. The length of the CDR3 is 14 residues. Looked up from germline, CDR1 is SGHRS and CDR2 is YFSETQ. CDR3: CASSPGQGAGEQYF. CDR3 bases: TGCGCCAGCAGCCCCGGACAGGGGGCGGGCGAGCAGTACTTC.

This rearrangement joins TRBV5-1 to TRBJ2-7; 9 bases agree with TRBD1. V was clipped by 4 bases and J by 5 bases; unmatched bases: 10. Germline CDR1 SGHRS, CDR2 YFSETQ. The CDR3 has 15 residues. The CDR3, as DNA: TGCGCCAGCAGCAAGGACAGGGGAAGCAGGAACGAGCAGTACTTC. This encodes CASSKDRGSRNEQYF.

This clone was detected once. The CDR3 loop reads CAWSVHNLDEQYF. Here the CDR3 DNA reads TGTGCCTGGAGTGTACACAATCTGGACGAGCAGTACTTC. V usage is TRBV30 and J usage is TRBJ2-7, with unresolved D. The V gene's germline CDR1 is GTSNPN and CDR2 SVGIG (reference sequence). V lost 0 bases to trimming and J lost 5 bases, with 11 bases between them. The CDR3 spans 13 residues. Looking up the rest from reference TRBV30 and TRBJ2-7 gives the full variable domain: SQTIHQWPATLVQPVGSPLSLECTVEGTSNPNLYWYRQAAGRGLQLLFYSVGIGQISSEVPQNLSASRPQDRQFILSSKKLLLSDSGFYLCAWSVHNLDEQYFGPGTRLTVT.

The chain couples TRBV7-9 to TRBJ2-3, with D tentatively TRBD2 (5 bases). The V gene lost 5 bases and the J gene lost 0 bases, with 9 bases spanning the gap. There are 14 residues in the CDR3. Germline CDR1 is SEHNR and CDR2 is FQNEAQ (reference sequence). CDR3 sequence (DNA): TGTGCCAGCAGCGCCGGGGTTAGCACAGATACGCAGTATTTT. Translating gives CASSAGVSTDTQYF.

Concerning this clone itself: One junction end disagrees with the germline gene, perhaps due to a read error. The rearrangement uses TRBV28 and TRBJ1-6, with D maybe TRBD1 (5 bases). CDR1 and CDR2 from the germline V gene are MDHEN and SYDVKM. This CDR3 spans 15 amino acids. The CDR3, as DNA: TGTGCCAGCAGCTTATACGACGCGGGGGATTCACCCCTCCACTTT. This encodes CASSLYDAGDSPLHF.

The chain has TRBV27 and TRBJ1-5; D gene uncertain. This CDR3 is 14 amino acids long. V lost 5 bases to trimming and J lost 3 bases, with 11 bases between them. The germline V gene has CDR1 MNHEY and CDR2 SMNVEV (reference sequence). CDR3 amino acids: CASSIRGNNQPQHF. CDR3 nucleotides: TGTGCCAGCAGTATAAGAGGAAACAATCAGCCCCAGCATTTT.

This chain uses TRBV28 with TRBJ2-5; D possibly corresponds to TRBD2 (6 bases). With 6 bases removed from V and 4 bases from J, the gap between germline ends came to 21 bases. This CDR3 contains 16 residues. From germline, CDR1 is MDHEN and CDR2 SYDVKM. CDR3 bases: TGTGCCAGCAGACCTTCCGGACTGGCCGGGAGAGAGACCCAGTACTTC. Translated, it gives CASRPSGLAGRETQYF. The full variable domain, its missing parts supplied by reference TRBV28 and TRBJ2-5, is DVKVTQSSRYLVKRTGEKVFLECVQDMDHENMFWYRQDPGLGLRLIYFSYDVKMKEKGDIPEGYSVSREKKERFSLILESASTNQTSMYLCASRPSGLAGRETQYFGPGTRLLVL.

The chain has TRBV2 and TRBJ2-1; no clear D gene. Per germline, CDR1 SNHLY and CDR2 FYNNEI. The CDR3 is 13 residues long. Trimming took off 6 bases at V and 2 bases at J, with 8 bases between the two ends. Here the CDR3 reads CASRVEAYNEQFF. CDR3 nucleotides: TGTGCCAGCAGGGTTGAGGCCTACAATGAGCAGTTCTTC.

The chain combines TRBV7-9 with TRBJ2-3; 10 nucleotides align to TRBD1. This CDR3 spans 16 amino acids. The germline V gene encodes CDR1 SEHNR and CDR2 FQNEAQ (reference sequence). Losses at the gene ends were 5 bases for V and 5 bases for J; bases not matched to a gene: 10. The CDR3 nucleotides are TGTGCCAGCAGCCTGAGGACAGGGGGATCCCAAGATACGCAGTATTTT. As protein: CASSLRTGGSQDTQYF.

The rearrangement uses TRBV5-1 and TRBJ1-1, with no clear D. Germline V gene lookup returns CDR1 SGHRS and CDR2 YFSETQ. The CDR3 is made up of 15 amino acids. V dropped 2 bases and J dropped 3 bases, with 14 bases sitting between them. For the CDR3, the DNA is TGCGCCAGCAGCTTCCCAGCGGGAAAGTACACTGAAGCTTTCTTT. Amino acid sequence: CASSFPAGKYTEAFF.

This clone was counted once. This sequence joins TRBV7-8 and TRBJ2-7; possible D gene TRBD2, 5 bases. There are 12 residues in the CDR3. Germline V gene data show CDR1 as SGHVS and CDR2 as FQNEAQ. The V gene lost 3 bases and the J gene lost 5 bases, with 8 bases spanning the gap. CDR3 nucleotides: TGTGCCAGCAGCTTTGAGGGAAACGAGCAGTACTTC. Translation gives CASSFEGNEQYF.

This clone was observed once. The CDR3 DNA follows: TGCGCCAGCAGCGCTCATCGACAGGGGTGGAACGAGCAGTACTTC. Its translation is CASSAHRQGWNEQYF. The V and J genes are TRBV4-3 and TRBJ2-7, with 8 bases aligning to TRBD1. CDR3 length equals 15 residues. The V and J ends lost 5 bases and 5 bases, in that order; junction bases with no gene match: 11. Germline CDR1 is LGHNA and CDR2 is YSLEER.

A single count supports this clone. This chain uses TRBV7-2 with TRBJ2-7; perhaps TRBD2 as D (6 bases). Trimming cost V 1 base and J 4 bases, with 11 bases left between them. From germline, CDR1 is SGHTA and CDR2 FQGNSA. The CDR3 has 14 residues. The CDR3 region has the DNA TGTGCCAGCAGCTTAGGGCCGGCGGGATACGAGCAGTACTTC. It yields the protein CASSLGPAGYEQYF.